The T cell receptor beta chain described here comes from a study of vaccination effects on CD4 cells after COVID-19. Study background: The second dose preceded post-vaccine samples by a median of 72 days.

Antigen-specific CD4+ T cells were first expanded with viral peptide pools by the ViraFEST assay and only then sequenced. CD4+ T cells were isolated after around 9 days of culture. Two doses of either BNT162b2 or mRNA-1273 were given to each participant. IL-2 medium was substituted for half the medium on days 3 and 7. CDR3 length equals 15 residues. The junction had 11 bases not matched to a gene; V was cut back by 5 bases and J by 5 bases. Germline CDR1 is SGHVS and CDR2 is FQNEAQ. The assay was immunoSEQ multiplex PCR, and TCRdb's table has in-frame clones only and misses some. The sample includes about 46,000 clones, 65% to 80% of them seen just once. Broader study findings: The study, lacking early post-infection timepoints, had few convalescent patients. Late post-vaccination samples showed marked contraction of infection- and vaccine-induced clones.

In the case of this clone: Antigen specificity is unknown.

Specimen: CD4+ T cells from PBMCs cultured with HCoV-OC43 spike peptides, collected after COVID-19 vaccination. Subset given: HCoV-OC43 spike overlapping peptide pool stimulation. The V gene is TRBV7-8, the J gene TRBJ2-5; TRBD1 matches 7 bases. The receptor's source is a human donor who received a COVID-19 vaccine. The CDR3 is CASSTGVISTETQYF. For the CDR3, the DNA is TGTGCCAGCAGCACAGGGGTAATTAGTACGGAGACCCAGTACTTC.